The T cell receptor (beta chain) described here comes from a study of blood T cell repertoires in COVID-19. Across the study: COVID-19 samples, acute and convalescent, were from the United States, Italy and Spain.

TCRdb keeps only in-frame clones here, not all; method: immunoSEQ multiplex PCR. The sample has over 250,000 clones, around 86% seen once. The sample consisted of peripheral blood. The clonotype originates from a woman in her forties who had recovered from COVID-19.

The CDR3 reads CATSRDRRGPREAFF. Written as DNA, the CDR3 is TGTGCCACCAGCAGAGATAGAAGAGGCCCTAGAGAAGCTTTCTTT. This chain connects TRBV15 to TRBJ1-1, with D unclear. The V gene lost 0 bases and the J gene lost 8 bases, with 16 bases spanning the gap. The CDR3 is made up of 15 amino acids. Germline CDR1 reads LNHNV; CDR2 reads YYDKDF (reference sequence).